This TCR beta chain emerged from a study of CD8 T cells in ankylosing spondylitis. Overall study results and limits: Characteristic, it appeared, of ankylosing spondylitis blood was a TCR beta motif of eight highly homologous variants. The authors reported significant enrichment of disease-linked clones in matched ankylosing spondylitis synovial fluid.

This clonotype was recorded many times. The antigen is not known. Scientists made TCR beta libraries using quantitative 5'-RACE with molecular barcodes. TCRdb fed the 5' RACE reads into MiXCR, producing one record per CDR3 protein. This sample has about 160,000 distinct CDR3 sequences, with approximately 48% found just once. Between the trimmed V and J ends, which lost 3 bases and 6 bases, there was a span of 20 bases. Germline V gene lookup returns CDR1 SEHNR and CDR2 FQNEAQ (reference sequence). The CDR3 spans 17 residues. This chain joins TRBV7-9 and TRBJ1-4; TRBD1 is a possible D gene (5 bases). This TCR was recovered from a male donor with ankylosing spondylitis. Sequencing used synovial fluid, either unsorted or a sorted T cell fraction (not recorded which). The CDR3 loop reads CASSFPVRDLGDEKLFF. The DNA for the CDR3 is TGTGCCAGCAGCTTCCCAGTCCGGGACCTTGGGGATGAAAAACTGTTTTTT.